Below, 11 T cell receptor beta chains from the same sample are listed, as sequenced in a study of CXCR4 blockade with PD-1 therapy in pancreatic cancer (dated by TCRdb to the late 2010s). Library preparation used the immunoSEQ multiplex PCR assay. Drawn from immuneACCESS, this table holds only the in-frame rearrangements with V and J called that TCRdb kept. Clones are partly lost; checked studies trace under half to an unresolved V gene and leave the rest unexplained. This sample comprises a few thousand clones, 40% to 55% of them detected only once. Jointly, the top ten make up over 5.5% of the sample. Material: tumor tissue. The receptors derive from a human donor with pancreatic ductal adenocarcinoma.

This clone was seen a handful of times. This chain links TRBV6-8 with TRBJ1-4, with 7 bases fitting TRBD1. Per germline, CDR1 MNHGY and CDR2 SAAAGT. After removal of 6 bases from V and 6 bases from J, the junction contained 7 bases not matched to a gene. This CDR3 contains 14 residues. The CDR3 spells CASSRDSTYEKLFF. The CDR3 coding sequence is TGTGCCAGCAGCCGGGACAGCACTTATGAAAAACTGTTTTTT.

The table lists this clone with a few counts. The chain is built from TRBV5-1 and TRBJ2-7, with D possibly being TRBD1 (6 bases). The germline gives CDR1 SGHRS, CDR2 YFSETQ. CDR3 length: 16 amino acids. V dropped 5 bases and J dropped 0 bases, with 18 bases sitting between them. The DNA of the CDR3 is TGCGCCAGCAGAGGACAGCTGTCGAGGAGCTCCTACGAGCAGTACTTC. Translating it yields CASRGQLSRSSYEQYF.

The chain joins TRBV6-8 to TRBJ1-1; no clear D. This CDR3 contains 15 residues. Germline CDR1 is MNHGY and CDR2 is SAAAGT. The V and J ends lost 5 bases and 5 bases respectively, with 18 bases between them. DNA of the CDR3: TGTGCCAGCAGTGTTTTGGGGTCACCCAGAACTGAAGCTTTCTTT. Protein sequence: CASSVLGSPRTEAFF.

V usage is TRBV18 and J usage is TRBJ2-7; D remains unclear. Trimming shortened V by 3 bases and J by 4 bases, and 7 bases separated the two germline ends. Germline CDR1 is KGHSH and CDR2 is LQKENI. The CDR3 is 12 amino acids. The CDR3 nucleotides read TGTGCCAGCTCACCTGACTTGTACGAGCAGTACTTC. This sequence encodes CASSPDLYEQYF.

This clone was observed a handful of times. The V gene is TRBV1, the J gene TRBJ2-1; the table names TRBD2, a call not compared with the DNA. TRBV1 is a known pseudogene. CDR3 length equals 16 residues. The CDR3 is CASSHASGDSYNEQFF. The CDR3 coding sequence is TGCGCCAGCAGCCACGCGAGCGGGGACTCCTACAATGAGCAGTTCTTC.

This chain joins TRBV18 and TRBJ2-7; D is uncertain. The CDR3 is 15 amino acids. From germline, CDR1 is KGHSH and CDR2 LQKENI. Trimming removed 3 bases from V and 5 bases from J, with 17 bases in between. In DNA form, the CDR3 reads TGTGCCAGCTCACCGAACTTGGGCCCCCTCAACGAGCAGTACTTC. Protein product: CASSPNLGPLNEQYF.

The chain combines TRBV19 with TRBJ2-2; 11 bases are a match to TRBD2. V was pared by 0 bases and J by 4 bases, with 4 bases of the junction left unmatched. The length of the CDR3 is 17 residues. Germline CDR1 reads LNHDA; CDR2 reads SQIVND (reference sequence). The CDR3: CASSIDSGGAFTGELFF. CDR3 nucleotide sequence: TGTGCCAGTAGTATAGATAGCGGGGGGGCTTTCACCGGGGAGCTGTTTTTT. The full variable domain, in which reference TRBV19 and TRBJ2-2 provide the parts outside the CDR3, is DGGITQSPKYLFRKEGQNVTLSCEQNLNHDAMYWYRQDPGQGLRLIYYSQIVNDFQKGDIAEGYSVSREKKESFPLTVTSAQKNPTAFYLCASSIDSGGAFTGELFFGEGSRLTVL.

This rearrangement joins TRBV19 to TRBJ1-1; D unclear. V was clipped by 7 bases and J by 1 base, with 10 bases between them. The CDR3 covers 13 residues. The germline gives CDR1 LNHDA, CDR2 SQIVND (reference sequence). CDR3 DNA sequence: TGTGCCAGTACAGTACAGCAGAACACTGAAGCTTTCTTT. Translating gives CASTVQQNTEAFF.

This clone was counted between two and nine times. J is TRBJ2-7 and V is TRBV30; perhaps TRBD2 as D (7 bases). V lost 0 bases to trimming and J lost 1 base, with 13 bases between them. Germline CDR1 and CDR2: GTSNPN and SVGIG (reference sequence). The CDR3 contains 15 residues. CDR3 DNA: TGTGCCTGGAGTGTAGGGGGGGCCGGGTCCTACGAGCAGTACTTC. It yields the protein CAWSVGGAGSYEQYF. The entire variable domain, with the rest obtained from reference TRBV30 and TRBJ2-7, is as follows: SQTIHQWPATLVQPVGSPLSLECTVEGTSNPNLYWYRQAAGRGLQLLFYSVGIGQISSEVPQNLSASRPQDRQFILSSKKLLLSDSGFYLCAWSVGGAGSYEQYFGPGTRLTVT.

The J gene is TRBJ2-2, the V gene TRBV19, with TRBD1 identical over 8 bases. After removal of 7 bases from V and 6 bases from J, the junction contained 7 bases not matched to a gene. Germline loops: CDR1 LNHDA, CDR2 SQIVND (reference sequence). The CDR3 runs to 14 residues. CDR3 nucleotide sequence: TGTGCCAGTAATCGACAGGGGATAGCCGGGGAGCTGTTTTTT. Its translation: CASNRQGIAGELFF.

The V gene is TRBV29-1, the J gene TRBJ1-1, with 8 bases matching TRBD1. CDR3 length: 13 amino acids. V lost 6 bases to trimming and J lost 2 bases; unmatched junction nucleotides: 5. Germline V CDR1 and CDR2: SQVTM, ANQGSEA. CDR3 in amino acids: CSVRTGTNTEAFF. The CDR3 DNA reads TGCAGCGTGAGGACAGGGACTAACACTGAAGCTTTCTTT.